This T cell receptor (beta chain) derives from a study of T cell clonality in common variable immunodeficiency. General observations from the study: Compared with healthy controls, CVID subjects showed increased TCRbeta clonality, mostly in about a third.

This clone was observed a few times. Its antigen is currently unknown. The table came from immunoSEQ multiplex PCR; TCRdb's copy has only in-frame clones and leaves some out. The sample was found to contain around 32,000 clones, and every one recurs. Source material: peripheral blood mononuclear cells. The TCR comes from a person aged 18-69 years in good health.

The CDR3 loop is CASSPGTGRTEAFF. The DNA read from the CDR3 is TGTGCCAGCTCACCGGGGACAGGGAGGACTGAA. The gene calls are TRBV18 and TRBJ1-1; 9 positions match TRBD1. The CDR3 extends 3 residues past the end of the read, so its final part is completed from the germline J gene. This CDR3 comprises 14 residues. The V gene end was trimmed by 3 bases and the J gene end by 5 bases; junction bases not matched to a gene: 4. The germline CDR1 and CDR2 sequences are KGHSH and LQKENI.